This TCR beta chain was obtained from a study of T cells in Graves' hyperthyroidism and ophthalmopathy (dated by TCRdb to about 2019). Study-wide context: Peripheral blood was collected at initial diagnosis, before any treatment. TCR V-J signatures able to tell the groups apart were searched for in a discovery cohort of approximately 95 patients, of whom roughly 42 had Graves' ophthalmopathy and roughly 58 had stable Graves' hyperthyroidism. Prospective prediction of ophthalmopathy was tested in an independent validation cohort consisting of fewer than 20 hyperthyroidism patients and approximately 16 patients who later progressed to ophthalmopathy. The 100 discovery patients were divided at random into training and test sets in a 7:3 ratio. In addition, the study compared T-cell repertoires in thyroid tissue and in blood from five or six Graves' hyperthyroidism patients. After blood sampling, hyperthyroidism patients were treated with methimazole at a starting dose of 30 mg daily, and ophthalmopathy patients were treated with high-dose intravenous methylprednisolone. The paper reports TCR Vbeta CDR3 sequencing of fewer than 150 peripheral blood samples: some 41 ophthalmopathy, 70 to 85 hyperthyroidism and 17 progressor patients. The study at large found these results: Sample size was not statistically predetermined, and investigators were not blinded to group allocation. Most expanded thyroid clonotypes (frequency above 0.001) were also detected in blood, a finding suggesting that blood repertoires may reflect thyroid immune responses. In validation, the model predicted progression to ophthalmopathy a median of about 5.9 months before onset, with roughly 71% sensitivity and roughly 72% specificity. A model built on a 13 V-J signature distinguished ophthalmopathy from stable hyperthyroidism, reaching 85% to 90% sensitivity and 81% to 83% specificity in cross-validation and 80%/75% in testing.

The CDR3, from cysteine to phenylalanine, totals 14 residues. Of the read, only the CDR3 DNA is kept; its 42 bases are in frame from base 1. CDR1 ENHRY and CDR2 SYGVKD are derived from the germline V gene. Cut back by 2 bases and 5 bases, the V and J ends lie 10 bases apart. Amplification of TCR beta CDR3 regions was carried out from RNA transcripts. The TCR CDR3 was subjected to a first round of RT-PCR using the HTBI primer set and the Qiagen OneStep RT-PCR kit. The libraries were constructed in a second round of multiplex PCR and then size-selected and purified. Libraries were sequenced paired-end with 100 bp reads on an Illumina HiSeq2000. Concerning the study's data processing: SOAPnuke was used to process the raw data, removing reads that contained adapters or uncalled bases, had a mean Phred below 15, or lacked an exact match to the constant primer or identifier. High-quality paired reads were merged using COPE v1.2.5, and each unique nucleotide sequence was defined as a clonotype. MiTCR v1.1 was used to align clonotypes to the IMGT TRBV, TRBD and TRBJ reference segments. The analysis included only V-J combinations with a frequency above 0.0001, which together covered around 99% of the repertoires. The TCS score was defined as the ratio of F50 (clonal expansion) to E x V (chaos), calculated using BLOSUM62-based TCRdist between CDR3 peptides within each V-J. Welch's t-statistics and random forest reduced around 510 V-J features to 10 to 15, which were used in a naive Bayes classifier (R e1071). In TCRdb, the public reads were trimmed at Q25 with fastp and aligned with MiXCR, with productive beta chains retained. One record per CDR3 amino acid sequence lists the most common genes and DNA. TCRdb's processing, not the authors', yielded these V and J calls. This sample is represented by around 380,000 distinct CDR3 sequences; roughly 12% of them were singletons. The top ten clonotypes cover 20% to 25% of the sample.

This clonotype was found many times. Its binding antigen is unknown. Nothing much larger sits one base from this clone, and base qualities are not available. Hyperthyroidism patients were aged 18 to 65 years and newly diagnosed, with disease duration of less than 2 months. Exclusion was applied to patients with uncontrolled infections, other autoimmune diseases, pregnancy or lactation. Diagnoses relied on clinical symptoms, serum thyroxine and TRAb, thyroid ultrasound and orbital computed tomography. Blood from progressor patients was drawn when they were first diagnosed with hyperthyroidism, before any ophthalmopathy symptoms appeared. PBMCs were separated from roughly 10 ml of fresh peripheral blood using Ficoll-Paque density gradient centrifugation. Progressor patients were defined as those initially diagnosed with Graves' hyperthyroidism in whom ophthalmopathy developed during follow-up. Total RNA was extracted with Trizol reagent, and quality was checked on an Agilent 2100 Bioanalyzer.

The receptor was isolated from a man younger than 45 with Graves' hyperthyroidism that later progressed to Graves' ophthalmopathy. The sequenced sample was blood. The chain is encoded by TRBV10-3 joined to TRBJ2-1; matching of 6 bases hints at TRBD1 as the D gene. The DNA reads TGTGCCATCAGTGAGACAGGGTCCGACAATGAGCAGTTCTTC. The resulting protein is CAISETGSDNEQFF.